This TCR beta chain was retrieved from a study of blood T cell repertoires in COVID-19. Study overall: The United States, Italy and Spain were the sources of the acute and convalescent COVID-19 samples. Sources were T cells, B-cell-depleted T cells, or PBMCs; the material itself was cDNA or gDNA.

Per the original data handling: Reference gene primer amplification gave nucleated cell count estimates. The table came from immunoSEQ multiplex PCR; TCRdb's copy has only in-frame clones and leaves some out. V, J and clone size are those of that table, while D and trimming were read from the DNA. The table lists more than 300,000 clones, roughly nine tenths of them singletons. CDR3 length equals 16 residues. The V and J ends lost 0 bases and 2 bases respectively, with 11 bases between them. Looked up from germline, CDR1 is LGHNA and CDR2 is YNFKEQ. The rearrangement joins TRBV4-2 to TRBJ1-5; D remains ambiguous. The specimen was peripheral blood. This sequence was found in a man aged 18-30 years who had recovered from COVID-19. CDR3 sequence: CASSQDLSVGNQPQHF. The CDR3 DNA reads TGTGCCAGCAGCCAAGATTTGAGCGTCGGCAATCAGCCCCAGCATTTT.